Listed below are T cell receptor beta chains from one sample, sequenced in a study of blood T cell repertoires in COVID-19. Produced via immunoSEQ multiplex PCR; TCRdb's table is partial and in-frame only. The repertoire holds 200,000 to 300,000 clones, less than 90% seen once, with 1.5% in the top ten. Source material: peripheral blood. The receptors here all came from a woman aged 40 to 50 who had recovered from COVID-19. Both conserved end residues are part of each CDR3. A D gene is named only where the DNA matches it firmly. The size field is filled for only some rows; it gives once, few, many or a size class.

J gene,D gene,clone size,V gene,CDR3 protein,CDR3 DNA
TRBJ2-5,TRBD1,NA,TRBV24-1,CATSDPARTGGRETQYF,TGTGCCACCAGTGACCCCGCCCGAACAGGGGGCAGGGAGACCCAGTACTTC
TRBJ2-1,NA,NA,TRBV12-3/TRBV12-4,CATGAGSYNEQFF,TGTGCCACCGGCGCGGGCTCCTACAATGAGCAGTTCTTC
TRBJ2-3,TRBD1,NA,TRBV5-1,CASSPGDRGRSDTQYF,TGCGCCAGCAGCCCGGGGGACAGGGGACGGTCAGATACGCAGTATTTT
TRBJ1-4,NA,NA,TRBV27,CASRALGEGFNEKLFF,TGTGCCAGCAGGGCCTTAGGAGAGGGCTTTAATGAAAAACTGTTTTTT
TRBJ2-7,TRBD1,NA,TRBV2,CASSARTGITYEQYF,TGTGCCAGCAGTGCTCGGACAGGGATCACCTACGAGCAGTACTTC
TRBJ2-4,TRBD2,NA,TRBV12-3/TRBV12-4,CASSGGVSIIQYF,TGTGCCAGCAGCGGGGGGGTATCAATCATTCAGTACTTC
TRBJ1-2,TRBD1,NA,TRBV28,CALTGGAREGYTF,TGTGCCCTGACAGGGGGAGCGAGGGAGGGCTACACCTTC
TRBJ1-2,NA,NA,TRBV23-1,CASSQSPTTNVGYGYTF,TGCGCCAGCAGTCAATCCCCGACAACCAACGTCGGCTATGGCTACACCTTC
TRBJ2-3,TRBD2,NA,TRBV13,CASSARPGLATDTQYF,TGTGCCAGCAGCGCGAGACCGGGACTAGCAACAGATACGCAGTATTTT
TRBJ2-7,NA,NA,TRBV4-1,CASSQGSQGFYEQYF,TGCGCCAGCAGCCAAGGAAGCCAGGGGTTCTACGAGCAGTACTTC
TRBJ2-1,NA,NA,TRBV11-3,CASRGGGNEQFF,TGTGCCAGCAGGGGAGGCGGCAATGAGCAGTTCTTC
TRBJ1-4,TRBD1,NA,TRBV7-9,CASSHRGSDEKLFF,TGTGCCAGCAGCCACAGGGGAAGCGATGAAAAACTGTTTTTT
TRBJ1-3,NA,NA,TRBV12-3/TRBV12-4,CASSFGGPTTIYF,TGTGCCAGCAGTTTCGGCGGCCCGACCACCATATATTTT
TRBJ1-5,NA,NA,TRBV28,CATQLPSGRNQPQHF,TGTGCCACTCAACTCCCTAGTGGTCGCAATCAGCCCCAGCATTTT
TRBJ2-7,NA,NA,TRBV19,CASKKSQAPNYEQYF,TGTGCCAGTAAGAAGTCACAGGCTCCAAACTACGAGCAGTACTTC
TRBJ2-7,TRBD2,NA,TRBV18,CASGRERYEQYF,TGTGCCTCGGGGAGGGAAAGGTACGAGCAGTACTTC
TRBJ1-6,NA,NA,TRBV5-1,CASSLGTPAGFNSPLHF,TGCGCCAGCAGCTTAGGGACACCAGCAGGGTTTAATTCACCCCTCCACTTT
TRBJ1-5,NA,NA,TRBV19,CASSIGLQPQHF,TGTGCCAGTAGTATAGGTCTACAGCCCCAGCATTTT
TRBJ2-1,TRBD2,NA,TRBV24-1,CATSDPTVGGTSFYNEQFF,TGTGCCACCAGCGACCCCACGGTGGGGGGGACCTCCTTTTACAATGAGCAGTTCTTC
TRBJ1-4,NA,few,TRBV28,CATLKATTNEKLFF,TGTGCCACCTTAAAAGCTACAACTAATGAAAAACTGTTTTTT
TRBJ2-7,TRBD2,NA,TRBV19,CASSRTPRTSGDEQYF,TGTGCCAGTAGTAGGACACCAAGGACTAGCGGGGACGAGCAGTACTTC
TRBJ1-4,NA,once,TRBV13,CASSPRGGWNEKLFF,TGTGCCAGCAGCCCAAGGGGGGGTTGGAATGAAAAACTGTTTTTT
TRBJ2-2,NA,once,TRBV29-1,CSALTGNTGELFF,TGCAGCGCCCTGACAGGGAACACCGGGGAGCTGTTTTTT
TRBJ2-4,NA,NA,TRBV4-1,CASSQAGEAKNIQYF,TGCGCCAGCAGCCAAGCCGGGGAGGCCAAAAACATTCAGTACTTC
TRBJ2-5,TRBD2,NA,TRBV10-3,CAISEAPGLAGGLVGETQYF,TGTGCCATCAGTGAGGCCCCAGGACTAGCGGGGGGTCTGGTGGGAGAGACCCAGTACTTC
TRBJ2-5,TRBD1,NA,TRBV10-2,CASSGPGQGQETQYF,TGCGCCAGCAGTGGCCCGGGACAGGGCCAAGAGACCCAGTACTTC
TRBJ2-1,NA,NA,TRBV6-5,CASRHEEGYEQFF,TGTGCCAGCCGCCACGAGGAGGGCTATGAGCAGTTCTTC
TRBJ2-2,TRBD1,NA,TRBV7-9,CASSSTGTVSGELFF,TGTGCCAGCAGCTCAACCGGGACAGTAAGCGGGGAGCTGTTTTTT
TRBJ1-6,NA,NA,TRBV18,CASSPPGAGNSPLHF,TGTGCCAGCTCACCACCGGGGGCCGGTAATTCACCCCTCCACTTT
TRBJ2-2,TRBD2,NA,TRBV6-1,CASSASGGALTGELFF,TGTGCCAGCAGTGCCAGCGGGGGGGCACTCACCGGGGAGCTGTTTTTT
TRBJ2-7,TRBD1,NA,TRBV6-5,CASMVQGATYEQYF,TGTGCCAGCATGGTGCAGGGGGCAACCTACGAGCAGTACTTC
TRBJ2-2,TRBD2,few,TRBV3-1/TRBV3-2,CASSQGLAGTGELFF,TGTGCCAGCAGCCAGGGACTAGCGGGCACCGGGGAGCTGTTTTTT
TRBJ1-5,NA,NA,TRBV28,CASSSSGGRVGSNQPQHF,TGTGCCAGCAGTTCATCCGGGGGGAGGGTGGGAAGCAATCAGCCCCAGCATTTT
TRBJ1-1,NA,few,TRBV12-3/TRBV12-4,CASRGQLYTEAFF,TGTGCCAGCAGGGGCCAGCTTTACACTGAAGCTTTCTTT
TRBJ1-4,NA,NA,TRBV7-9,CASSLARGGAEKLFF,TGTGCCAGCAGCTTAGCTCGGGGGGGCGCAGAAAAACTGTTTTTT
TRBJ2-1,NA,NA,TRBV2,CASRDDRYEQFF,TGTGCCAGCAGAGACGACAGGTACGAGCAGTTCTTC
TRBJ1-4,NA,NA,TRBV6-5,CATQQDVVVEKLFF,TGTGCCACGCAGCAGGATGTAGTAGTTGAAAAACTGTTTTTT
TRBJ1-5,TRBD1,NA,TRBV19,CASSTLRDRGRMGNQPQHF,TGTGCCAGTAGTACCCTCCGGGACAGGGGGCGAATGGGCAATCAGCCCCAGCATTTT
TRBJ1-2,NA,NA,TRBV5-1,CASSLKGEGYYGYTF,TGCGCCAGCAGCTTGAAAGGGGAAGGTTACTATGGCTACACCTTC
TRBJ2-2,TRBD1,NA,TRBV18,CASSPTDRGITGELFF,TGTGCCAGCTCACCGACGGACAGGGGTATAACCGGGGAGCTGTTTTTT
TRBJ2-1,TRBD1,NA,TRBV30,CAWSVWDSVLNEQFF,TGTGCCTGGAGTGTATGGGACAGTGTGTTGAATGAGCAGTTCTTC
TRBJ2-3,TRBD2,NA,TRBV6-2/TRBV6-3,CASSYAGVDTQYF,TGTGCCAGCAGTTACGCGGGGGTAGATACGCAGTATTTT
TRBJ1-5,NA,NA,TRBV9,CASSVGQGNQPQHF,TGTGCCAGCAGCGTAGGCCAGGGTAACCAGCCCCAGCATTTT
TRBJ2-3,NA,NA,TRBV6-5,CATRSTSTDTQYF,TGTGCCACCAGGTCCACATCCACAGATACGCAGTATTTT
TRBJ1-5,NA,NA,TRBV19,CASSTPRGISNQPQHF,TGTGCCAGTAGTACCCCCCGGGGGATATCCAATCAGCCCCAGCATTTT
TRBJ2-5,NA,NA,TRBV5-6,CASSLEAGAYQETQYF,TGTGCCAGCAGCTTGGAGGCGGGTGCCTACCAAGAGACCCAGTACTTC
TRBJ2-5,TRBD1,NA,TRBV28,CASSLPGQGGAETQYF,TGTGCCAGCAGTTTACCGGGACAGGGAGGTGCAGAGACCCAGTACTTC
TRBJ1-4,TRBD1,NA,TRBV5-1,CASNSGQVNEKLFF,TGCGCCAGCAACTCTGGACAGGTTAATGAAAAACTGTTTTTT
TRBJ1-3,TRBD1,once,TRBV7-2,CASSLGPGTGSRNTIYF,TGTGCCAGCAGCTTAGGCCCCGGGACAGGATCAAGAAACACCATATATTTT
TRBJ2-7,TRBD1,NA,TRBV3-1/TRBV3-2,CASSRRTGGSLVSYEQYF,TGTGCCAGCAGCCGGAGGACAGGGGGCTCTCTAGTCTCCTACGAGCAGTACTTC
TRBJ1-2,NA,NA,TRBV9,CASSVETGGYTF,TGTGCCAGCAGCGTGGAGACCGGCGGCTACACCTTC
TRBJ1-1,NA,NA,TRBV13,CASSSHRNTEAFF,TGTGCCAGCAGCTCACACCGAAACACTGAAGCTTTCTTT
TRBJ2-5,NA,NA,TRBV14,CASSQGSTGLDTQYF,TGTGCCAGCAGCCAAGGGTCAACAGGGTTGGACACCCAGTACTTC